The 20 T cell receptor beta chains reported below all come from one sample, sequenced in a study of HIV-infected patients and healthy controls. TCRdb itself ran the 5' RACE reads through MiXCR, one entry per CDR3 protein. The sample has over 55,000 distinct CDR3 sequences; 16% are singletons. What was sequenced was CD4+ T cells from blood. Source of these receptors: a human donor in good health.

The CDR3 reads CASSSIVGGLAETQYF. The CDR3 DNA is TGTGCCAGCAGCTCCATTGTGGGGGGGCTAGCAGAGACCCAGTACTTC. The rearrangement links TRBV7-2 to TRBJ2-5; TRBD2 might be the D (7 bases). The CDR3 loop spans 16 amino acids. Germline CDR1 SGHTA, CDR2 FQGNSA. V was pared by 4 bases and J by 4 bases, with 19 bases between. Looking up the rest from reference TRBV7-2 and TRBJ2-5 gives the full variable domain: GAGVSQSPSNKVTEKGKDVELRCDPISGHTALYWYRQSLGQGLEFLIYFQGNSAPDKSGLPSDRFSAERTGGSVSTLTIQRTQQEDSAVYLCASSSIVGGLAETQYFGPGTRLLVL.

The chain couples TRBV19 to TRBJ2-6; D is uncertain. This CDR3 is built from 15 residues. V lost 7 bases and J 0 bases, leaving 10 bases between the germline ends. Germline V gene sequence: CDR1 LNHDA, CDR2 SQIVND (reference sequence). The CDR3 is CASIDGSSGANVLTF. CDR3 coding DNA: TGTGCCAGTATCGACGGAAGCTCTGGGGCCAACGTCCTGACTTTC.

Worth noting for this clonotype: Just one base apart from a much larger clone, this may be a read error. In this CDR3 the conserved last residue, phenylalanine or tryptophan, is missing, so a read error is likely. The DNA is left out, because the CDR3 cannot be placed on it with certainty; the CDR3 is given as TCRdb lists it. This chain links TRBV7-2 with TRBJ2-1; the table calls TRBD1, which could not be checked here. Germline lookup yields CDR1 SGHTA and CDR2 FQGNSA. The CDR3 numbers 13 amino acids, ends counted. CDR3 protein: CASSLAPAGGEFY.

In nucleotides, the CDR3 is TGTGCCAGCAGCTTTTGGGGCGTTGAGCAGTTCTTC. This sequence encodes CASSFWGVEQFF. The V gene is TRBV7-2, the J gene TRBJ2-1; tentative D call: TRBD1 (5 bases). V dropped 3 bases and J dropped 9 bases, with 9 bases sitting between them. This CDR3 spans 12 amino acids. The germline V gene has CDR1 SGHTA and CDR2 FQGNSA.

The gene calls are TRBV5-6 and TRBJ2-7; D is perhaps TRBD1 (5 bases). The CDR3 length is 15 residues. The V end was cut by 4 bases, the J end by 3 bases, with 17 bases between. CDR1 and CDR2 from the germline V gene are SGHDT and YYEEEE. This CDR3 reads CASSKEPGFGYEQYF. In DNA form, the CDR3 reads TGTGCCAGCAGCAAGGAGCCAGGGTTCGGCTACGAGCAGTACTTC.

There are many counts of this clonotype. CDR3 loop: CASLGEPGQGRSGELFF. The CDR3 DNA follows: TGTGCCAGCTTAGGGGAACCGGGACAGGGAAGGTCCGGGGAGCTGTTTTTT. This chain uses TRBV12-3 or TRBV12-4 with TRBJ2-2; TRBD1 agrees at 9 bases. This CDR3 comprises 17 residues. The junction had 16 bases not matched to a gene; V was cut back by 8 bases and J by 6 bases.

There are a few counts of this clonotype. CDR3 in DNA: TGTGCCAGCAAAGGGGGGCTACGGCCGGATACGCAGTATTTT. It codes for CASKGGLRPDTQYF. The chain joins TRBV12-3 or TRBV12-4 to TRBJ2-3; TRBD1 or TRBD2 may be the D gene (6 bases each). This CDR3 is built from 14 residues. V lost 7 bases, J lost 6 bases, and 17 bases lay in between.

The chain links TRBV19 to TRBJ2-7; D possibly corresponds to TRBD2 (6 bases). Germline V CDR1 and CDR2: LNHDA, SQIVND (reference sequence). The CDR3 is 15 residues long. The V end lost 4 bases, the J end lost 6 bases, and 19 bases lay between the germline ends. The CDR3 loop reads CASSTRDGRVSEQYF. The CDR3 nucleotides read TGTGCCAGTAGTACGCGGGACGGAAGGGTGTCCGAGCAGTACTTC.

This clonotype occurred a few times. The chain uses TRBV2 and TRBJ2-1, with D perhaps being TRBD1 or TRBD2 (5 bases each). The CDR3 runs to 17 residues. CDR1 is SNHLY, CDR2 FYNNEI, per germline. V lost 6 bases and J 5 bases, leaving 23 bases between the germline ends. In DNA form, the CDR3 reads TGTGCCAGCAGCCGCCGAATCGTCTCGGGACGGCACAATGAGCAGTTCTTC. Amino acids: CASSRRIVSGRHNEQFF.

There are many counts of this clonotype. The V and J genes are TRBV6-1 and TRBJ2-1; 8 nucleotides align to TRBD1. The ends lost 10 bases at V and 3 bases at J; junction bases unmatched: 5. This CDR3 comprises 13 residues. Germline CDR1 reads MNHNS; CDR2 reads SASEGT. The CDR3 DNA follows: TGTGCCATCCGACAGGGGAGCTACAATGAGCAGTTCTTC. Protein: CAIRQGSYNEQFF.

This clonotype has more than one count but fewer than ten. J is TRBJ2-3 and V is TRBV3-1; D remains unclear. V gave up 2 bases and J gave up 0 bases, with 6 bases separating them. The CDR3 spans 14 residues. Germline CDR1 LGHDT, CDR2 YNNKEL (reference sequence). In DNA form, the CDR3 reads TGTGCCAGCAGCCAACGAGGCAGCACAGATACGCAGTATTTT. This codes for CASSQRGSTDTQYF.

The chain recombines TRBV6-2 or TRBV6-3 with TRBJ2-7; D may correspond to TRBD1 or TRBD2 (6 bases each). The germline gives CDR1 MNHEY, CDR2 SVGEGT. V dropped 7 bases and J dropped 0 bases, with 19 bases sitting between them. There are 16 residues in the CDR3. CDR3 nucleotides: TGTGCCAGCACTGTCAAGGGGGGCACCTACTCCTACGAGCAGTACTTC. It is translated as CASTVKGGTYSYEQYF.

The chain combines TRBV6-2 or TRBV6-3 with TRBJ2-1; possibly TRBD2 for D (5 bases). Per germline, CDR1 MNHEY and CDR2 SVGEGT. The V end was cut by 8 bases, the J end by 0 bases, with 14 bases between. This CDR3 has 15 amino acids. The CDR3, as DNA: TGTGCCAGCCTTTGGGCGGGCGCCTCCTACAATGAGCAGTTCTTC. Its translation is CASLWAGASYNEQFF.

This clonotype is a singleton in its sample. V and J are TRBV27 and TRBJ2-7, with 7 bases lining up with TRBD2. V shed 6 bases, J shed 1 base, and the junction held 3 bases outside the gene matches. The CDR3 totals 13 residues. In germline, CDR1 is MNHEY, CDR2 SMNVEV (reference sequence). The CDR3 region has the DNA TGTGCCAGCAGCGGGGGGATTTCCTACGAGCAGTACTTC. This translates into CASSGGISYEQYF.

This chain joins TRBV14 and TRBJ2-7, with 9 nucleotides matching TRBD1. The CDR3 has 17 amino acids. V trimming: 1 base; J trimming: 2 bases; junction bases outside the gene matches: 9. Per the germline V gene, CDR1 is SGHDN and CDR2 is FVKESK. In DNA, the CDR3 is TGTGCCAGCAGCCAAGCGGGTCCGGGACAGGGCACCTACGAGCAGTACTTC. Translating gives CASSQAGPGQGTYEQYF.

This clonotype was seen ten or more times. The chain uses TRBV29-1 and TRBJ2-7; 8 bases are shared with TRBD1. CDR1 is SQVTM and CDR2 is ANQGSEA in the germline V gene. The CDR3 runs to 11 residues. V lost 6 bases, J lost 6 bases, and 4 bases stayed unmatched. Here the CDR3 reads CSVTGDGEQYF. CDR3 nucleotide sequence: TGCAGCGTGACAGGGGACGGCGAGCAGTACTTC.

This clonotype was counted a few times. The chain employs TRBV6-2 or TRBV6-3 and TRBJ1-1, with a possible D match to TRBD1 (5 bases). The germline CDR1 and CDR2 sequences are MNHEY and SVGEGT. The length of the CDR3 is 14 residues. The V gene lost 7 bases and the J gene lost 1 base, with 13 bases spanning the gap. CDR3 sequence reads: CASKRDGSNTEAFF. The CDR3 DNA reads as TGTGCCAGCAAACGGGACGGCTCGAACACTGAAGCTTTCTTT.

The chain uses TRBV5-4 and TRBJ2-5, with D unclear. CDR3 length equals 14 residues. V lost 0 bases and J lost 2, with 8 bases in between. Looked up from germline, CDR1 is SGHNT and CDR2 is YYREEE (reference sequence). The CDR3 coding sequence is TGTGCCAGCAGCTTGGGGTCTGCACAAGAGACCCAGTACTTC. Translation: CASSLGSAQETQYF.

This clonotype was found a few times. The J gene is TRBJ1-1, the V gene TRBV12-5, with TRBD1 as a possible D gene (5 bases). The CDR3 is 11 amino acids. The V end lost 10 bases, the J end lost 3 bases, and 9 bases lay between the germline ends. Germline CDR1 LGHNT, CDR2 FRNRAP. In nucleotides, the CDR3 is TGTGCTACCGGGACCCACACTGAAGCTTTCTTT. Its protein product is CATGTHTEAFF. Full variable domain (remainder filled in from reference TRBV12-5 and TRBJ1-1): DARVTQTPRHKVTEMGQEVTMRCQPILGHNTVFWYRQTMMQGLELLAYFRNRAPLDDSGMPKDRFSAEMPDATLATLKIQPSEPRDSAVYFCATGTHTEAFFGQGTRLTVV.

This clonotype was recorded at least ten times. This chain links TRBV19 with TRBJ2-1; D remains ambiguous. V was clipped by 7 bases and J by 8 bases, with 24 bases between them. The CDR3 sequence is 16 residues long. Looked up from germline, CDR1 is LNHDA and CDR2 is SQIVND (reference sequence). DNA for the CDR3: TGTGCCAGTACCAATCATTATAATGGTCAAAGAGATGAGCAGTTCTTC. Protein sequence: CASTNHYNGQRDEQFF.